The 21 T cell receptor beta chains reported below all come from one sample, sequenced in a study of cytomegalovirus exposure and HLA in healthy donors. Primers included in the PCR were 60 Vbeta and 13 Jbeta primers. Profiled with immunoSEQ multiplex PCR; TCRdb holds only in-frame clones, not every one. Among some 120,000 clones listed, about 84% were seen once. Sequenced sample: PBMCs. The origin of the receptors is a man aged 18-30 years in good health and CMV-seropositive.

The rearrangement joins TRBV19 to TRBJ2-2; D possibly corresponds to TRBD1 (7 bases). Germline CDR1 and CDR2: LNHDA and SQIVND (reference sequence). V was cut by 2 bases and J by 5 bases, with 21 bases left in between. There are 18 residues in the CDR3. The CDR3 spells CASSISTTGQEGTGELFF. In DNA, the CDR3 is TGTGCCAGTAGTATATCAACAACAGGACAGGAGGGGACCGGGGAGCTGTTTTTT.

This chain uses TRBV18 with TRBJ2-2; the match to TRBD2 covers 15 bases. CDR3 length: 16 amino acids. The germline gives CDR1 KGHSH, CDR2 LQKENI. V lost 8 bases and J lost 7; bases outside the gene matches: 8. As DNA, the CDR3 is TGTGCCAGCCCCGGACTAGCGGGAGGGCCGATCGGGGAGCTGTTTTTT. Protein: CASPGLAGGPIGELFF.

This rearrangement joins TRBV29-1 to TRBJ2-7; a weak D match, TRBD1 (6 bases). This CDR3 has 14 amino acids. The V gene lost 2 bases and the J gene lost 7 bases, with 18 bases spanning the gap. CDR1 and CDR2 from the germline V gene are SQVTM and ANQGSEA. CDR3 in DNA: TGCAGCGTTGAATCCGTCGGCAAAAGGGGGGAGCAGTACTTC. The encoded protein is CSVESVGKRGEQYF.

CDR3 sequence reads: CASSEIPGQGAYGYTF. DNA of the CDR3: TGTGCCAGCAGTGAGATCCCCGGACAGGGGGCCTATGGCTACACCTTC. This chain uses TRBV6-1 with TRBJ1-2; 11 bases map to TRBD1. The germline V gene has CDR1 MNHNS and CDR2 SASEGT. The length of the CDR3 is 16 residues. Unmatched junction bases numbered 7, after V lost 3 bases and J lost 4 bases.

CDR3 protein: CASSLGTSSEAFF. The CDR3 region has the DNA TGCGCCAGCAGCCTCGGGACAAGCTCTGAAGCTTTCTTT. The V gene is TRBV5-1, the J gene TRBJ1-1, with a possible D match to TRBD1 (6 bases). Trimming stripped 4 bases from V and 6 bases from J, with 13 bases between. CDR1 is SGHRS and CDR2 is YFSETQ in the germline V gene. The CDR3 sequence is 13 residues long.

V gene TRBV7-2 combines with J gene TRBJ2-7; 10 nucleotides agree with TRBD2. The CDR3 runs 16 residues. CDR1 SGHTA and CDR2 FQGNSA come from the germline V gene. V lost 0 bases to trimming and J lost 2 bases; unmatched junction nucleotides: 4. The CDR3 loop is CASSLAPSGGTYEQYF. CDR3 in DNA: TGTGCCAGCAGCTTAGCTCCTAGCGGGGGCACCTACGAGCAGTACTTC.

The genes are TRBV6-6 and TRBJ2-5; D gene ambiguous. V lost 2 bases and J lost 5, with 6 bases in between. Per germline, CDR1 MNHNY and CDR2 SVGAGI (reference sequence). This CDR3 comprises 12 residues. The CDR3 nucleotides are TGTGCCAGCAGTTACAGCCCGGAGACCCAGTACTTC. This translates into CASSYSPETQYF.

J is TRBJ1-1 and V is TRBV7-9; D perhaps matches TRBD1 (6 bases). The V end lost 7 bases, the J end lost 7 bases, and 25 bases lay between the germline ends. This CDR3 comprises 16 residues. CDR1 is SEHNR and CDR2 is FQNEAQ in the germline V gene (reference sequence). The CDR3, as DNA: TGTGCCAGCACCCTAGTGAAGTCCCTCTGGGGGCTTGAAGCTTTCTTT. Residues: CASTLVKSLWGLEAFF.

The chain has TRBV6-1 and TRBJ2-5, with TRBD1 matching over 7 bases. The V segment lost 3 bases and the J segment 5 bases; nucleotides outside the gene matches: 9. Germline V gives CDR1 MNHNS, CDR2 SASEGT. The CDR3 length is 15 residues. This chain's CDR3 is CASSDPGQFYETQYF. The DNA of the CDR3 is TGTGCCAGCAGTGACCCGGGACAGTTCTATGAGACCCAGTACTTC.

The CDR3 DNA follows: TGTGCCAGCAGCTTGCCCCGGGACTCACAAGAGACCCAGTACTTC. This gives the protein CASSLPRDSQETQYF. The chain links TRBV5-4 to TRBJ2-5; tentatively, D is TRBD2 (6 bases). The CDR3 totals 15 residues. Germline CDR1 and CDR2: SGHNT and YYREEE (reference sequence). V lost 1 base to trimming and J lost 2 bases, with 12 bases between them.

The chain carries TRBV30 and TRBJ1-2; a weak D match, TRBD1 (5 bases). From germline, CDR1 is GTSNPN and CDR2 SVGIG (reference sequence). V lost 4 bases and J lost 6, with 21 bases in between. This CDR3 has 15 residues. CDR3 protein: CAWNAISWGEDGYTF. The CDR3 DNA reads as TGTGCCTGGAATGCGATTAGTTGGGGGGAGGATGGCTACACCTTC.

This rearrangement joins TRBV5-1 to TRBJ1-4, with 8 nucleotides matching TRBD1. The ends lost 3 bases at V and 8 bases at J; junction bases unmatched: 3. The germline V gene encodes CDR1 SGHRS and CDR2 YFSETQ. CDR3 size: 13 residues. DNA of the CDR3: TGCGCCAGCAGCTCTACAGGGGGGGAAAAACTGTTTTTT. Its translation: CASSSTGGEKLFF.

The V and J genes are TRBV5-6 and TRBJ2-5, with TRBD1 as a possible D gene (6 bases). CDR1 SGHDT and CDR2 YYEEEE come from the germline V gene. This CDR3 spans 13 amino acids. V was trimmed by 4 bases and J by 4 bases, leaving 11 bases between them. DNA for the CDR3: TGTGCCAGCAGCAACAGGGAGTCAGAGACCCAGTACTTC. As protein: CASSNRESETQYF.

The CDR3 is CASSSIAVVPTDTQYF. CDR3 nucleotide sequence: TGTGCCAGCAGCTCTATAGCGGTGGTCCCCACAGATACGCAGTATTTT. The genes are TRBV5-5 and TRBJ2-3; perhaps TRBD2 as D (6 bases). This CDR3 region has 16 residues. Germline lookup yields CDR1 SGHKS and CDR2 YYEKEE (reference sequence). Trimming cost V 3 bases and J 2 bases, with 16 bases left between them.

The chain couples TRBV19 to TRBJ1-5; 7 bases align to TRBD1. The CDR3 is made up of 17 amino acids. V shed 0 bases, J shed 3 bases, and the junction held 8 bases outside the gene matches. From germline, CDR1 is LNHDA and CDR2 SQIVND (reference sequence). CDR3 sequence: CASSIDGLGGANQPQHF. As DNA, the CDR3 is TGTGCCAGTAGTATAGATGGGCTAGGGGGCGCCAATCAGCCCCAGCATTTT.

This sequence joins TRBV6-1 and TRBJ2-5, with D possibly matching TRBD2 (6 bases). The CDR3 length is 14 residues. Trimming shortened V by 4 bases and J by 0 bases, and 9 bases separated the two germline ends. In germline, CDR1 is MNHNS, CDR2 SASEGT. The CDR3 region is CASSGRGNQETQYF. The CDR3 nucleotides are TGTGCCAGCAGTGGCCGGGGGAACCAAGAGACCCAGTACTTC.

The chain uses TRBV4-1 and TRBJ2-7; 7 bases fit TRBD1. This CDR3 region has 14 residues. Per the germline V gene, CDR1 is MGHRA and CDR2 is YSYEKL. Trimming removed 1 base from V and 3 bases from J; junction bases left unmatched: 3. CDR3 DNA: TGCGCCAGCAGCCAAGCGACAGGGCTCTACGAGCAGTACTTC. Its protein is CASSQATGLYEQYF.

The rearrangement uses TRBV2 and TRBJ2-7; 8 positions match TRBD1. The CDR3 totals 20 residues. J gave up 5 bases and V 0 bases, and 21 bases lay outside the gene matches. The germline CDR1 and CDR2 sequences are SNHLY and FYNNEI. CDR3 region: CASSEALRRTGSIPTDEQYF. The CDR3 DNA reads TGTGCCAGCAGTGAAGCACTCCGTAGGACAGGGTCGATTCCTACGGACGAGCAGTACTTC.

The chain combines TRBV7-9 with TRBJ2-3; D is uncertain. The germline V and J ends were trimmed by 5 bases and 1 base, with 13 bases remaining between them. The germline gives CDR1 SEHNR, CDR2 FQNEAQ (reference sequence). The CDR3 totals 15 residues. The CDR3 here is CASSPGRWGTDTQYF. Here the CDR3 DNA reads TGTGCCAGCAGCCCGGGTCGCTGGGGCACAGATACGCAGTATTTT.

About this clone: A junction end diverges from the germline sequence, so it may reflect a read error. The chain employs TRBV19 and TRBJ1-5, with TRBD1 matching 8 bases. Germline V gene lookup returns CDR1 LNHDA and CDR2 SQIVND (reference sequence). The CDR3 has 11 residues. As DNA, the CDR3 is TGTGCCAGTAGTGTGGACAGGGCTTGGGATTTT. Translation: CASSVDRAWDF.

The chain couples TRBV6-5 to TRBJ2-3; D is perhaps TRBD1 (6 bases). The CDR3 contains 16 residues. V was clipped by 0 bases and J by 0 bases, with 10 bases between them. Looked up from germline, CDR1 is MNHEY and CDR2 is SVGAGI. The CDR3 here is CASSYSRTASTDTQYF. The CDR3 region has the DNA TGTGCCAGCAGTTACTCACGGACAGCTAGCACAGATACGCAGTATTTT.